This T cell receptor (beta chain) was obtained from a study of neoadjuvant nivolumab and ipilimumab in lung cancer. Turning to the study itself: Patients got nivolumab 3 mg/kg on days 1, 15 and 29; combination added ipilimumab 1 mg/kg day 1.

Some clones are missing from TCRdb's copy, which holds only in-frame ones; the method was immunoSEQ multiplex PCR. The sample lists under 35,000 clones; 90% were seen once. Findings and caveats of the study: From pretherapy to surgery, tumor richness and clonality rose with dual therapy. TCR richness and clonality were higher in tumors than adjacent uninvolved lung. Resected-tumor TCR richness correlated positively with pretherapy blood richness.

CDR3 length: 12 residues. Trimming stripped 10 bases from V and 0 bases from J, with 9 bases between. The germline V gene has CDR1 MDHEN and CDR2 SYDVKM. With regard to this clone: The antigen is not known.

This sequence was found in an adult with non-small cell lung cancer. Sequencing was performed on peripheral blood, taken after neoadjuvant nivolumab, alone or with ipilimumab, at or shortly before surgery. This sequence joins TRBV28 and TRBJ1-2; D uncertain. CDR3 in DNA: TGTGCCATCCCCGATCCTAACTATGGCTACACCTTC. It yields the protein CAIPDPNYGYTF.